This T cell receptor (beta chain) was recorded in a study of cytomegalovirus exposure and HLA in healthy donors. Study findings and constraints: Later genetic work tied a missense DCLRE1C variant to beta-chain V and J trimming. The availability of immune exposure information extended only to CMV serostatus.

13 Jbeta primers and 60 Vbeta primers were used for the PCR. Source study methods: Counted up in a later analysis, unique TCR beta chains came to some 72 million, with 9.5 million to 13 million shared. Only in-frame clones appear in the TCRdb table, and some are missing; sequencing was by immunoSEQ multiplex PCR. For V, J and clone size, that table is used; D and trimming come from the DNA. Among a few hundred thousand clones, 92% were seen once, and the ten largest hold approximately 1.5%. Regarding this clone: No antigen is known for it.

Sequencing was done on a sample of PBMCs. The receptor's source is a girl aged 2 to 9 in good health and CMV-seronegative.

CDR3: CAIRGDGDSPLHF. In DNA, the CDR3 is TGTGCCATCAGAGGGGATGGGGATTCACCCCTCCACTTT. The chain carries TRBV10-3 and TRBJ1-6; possible D gene TRBD1, 5 bases. Trimming shortened V by 6 bases and J by 8 bases, and 11 bases separated the two germline ends. This CDR3 has 13 amino acids. Germline CDR1 ENHRY, CDR2 SYGVKD.